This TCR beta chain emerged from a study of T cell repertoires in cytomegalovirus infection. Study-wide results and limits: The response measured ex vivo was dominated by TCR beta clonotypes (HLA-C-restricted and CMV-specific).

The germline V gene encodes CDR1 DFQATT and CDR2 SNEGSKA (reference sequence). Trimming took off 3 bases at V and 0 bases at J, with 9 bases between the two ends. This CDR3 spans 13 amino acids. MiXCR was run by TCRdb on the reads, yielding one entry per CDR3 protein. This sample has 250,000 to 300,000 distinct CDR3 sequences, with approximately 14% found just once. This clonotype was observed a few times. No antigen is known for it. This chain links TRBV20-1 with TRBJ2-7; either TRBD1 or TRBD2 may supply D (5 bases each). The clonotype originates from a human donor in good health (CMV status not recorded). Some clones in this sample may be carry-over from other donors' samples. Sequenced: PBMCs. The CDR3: CSARGPYSYEQYF. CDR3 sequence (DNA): TGCAGTGCTAGGGGACCGTACTCCTACGAGCAGTACTTC.